This T cell receptor beta chain was sequenced for a study of T-cell reconstitution after alpha-beta-depleted transplantation in children. This clonotype was observed once. CDR1 and CDR2 (germline): SGHRS, YFSETQ. This CDR3 comprises 17 residues. Losses at the gene ends were 3 bases for V and 2 bases for J; bases not matched to a gene: 8. The authors prepared the TCRbeta library with unique molecular identifiers. MiXCR, applied by TCRdb to the PCR reads, yields one record per CDR3 protein. The sample yields 150,000 to 250,000 distinct CDR3 sequences, more than 12% seen once. V gene TRBV5-1 combines with J gene TRBJ2-3, with 11 nucleotides matching TRBD2. This material consisted of PBMCs from the stem cell graft donor, taken from the stem cell graft. This sequence originates from a human donor who donated a stem cell graft to a child with acute lymphoblastic leukemia. For the CDR3, the DNA is TGCGCCAGCAGCTCCGGTACGACTAGCGGGAACACAGATACGCAGTATTTT. Its translation: CASSSGTTSGNTDTQYF.